This TCR beta chain was sequenced during a study of cytomegalovirus exposure and HLA in healthy donors. Study at large: For the roughly 400 genotyped donors, more than 65% fell within the Caucasian-associated ancestry cluster. Study conclusions and caveats: Based on reports, TCR beta sequences accurately predicted HLA-A and HLA-B alleles for most subjects. Among TCR beta chains, those listed as cytomegalovirus-associated numbered about 160.

A note on this clone: Its specificity is not known.

Both 60 Vbeta primers and 13 Jbeta primers went into the PCR. Method: immunoSEQ multiplex PCR; TCRdb's copy keeps in-frame clones and lacks some. This sample yields 100,000 or so clones, of which approximately 80% are seen a single time; roughly 5.7% belongs to the top ten. Sequencing was done on a sample of PBMCs. This receptor was identified in a male donor in good health and CMV-seronegative.

The CDR3 loop is CASSGRTGKETQYF. CDR3 DNA: TGTGCCAGCAGCGGGAGGACAGGGAAAGAGACCCAGTACTTC. The V gene is TRBV5-4, the J gene TRBJ2-5; 8 positions match TRBD1. CDR1 and CDR2 (germline): SGHNT, YYREEE (reference sequence). CDR3 length equals 14 residues. V lost 4 bases to trimming and J lost 3 bases; unmatched junction nucleotides: 5.